This is a list of T cell receptor beta chains from one sample in a study of T-cell memory formation after mild COVID-19. TCRdb independently ran MiXCR on the 5' RACE reads; one entry per CDR3 protein. The sample lists about 360,000 distinct CDR3 sequences; 13% to 15% were seen once. Sequencing was done on a sample of PBMCs or a T cell subset sorted from them (not recorded which). These receptors were obtained from a man younger than 35 who had mild COVID-19 (a few samples of this study predate the infection). Cell type and time point are not known. CDR3s include the opening cysteine and the closing phenylalanine or tryptophan. The D gene is left open where the match is weak. Some rows mark clone size as missing; the rest say once, few, many or name a class of expanded clone.

j_call | clone_size | d_call | v_call | cdr3_nt | cdr3_aa
TRBJ2-1 | few | . | TRBV5-1 | TGCGCCAGCAGCGCGGGACATGAGCAGTTCTTC | CASSAGHEQFF
TRBJ2-5 | . | . | TRBV6-5 | TGTGCCAGCAGTTCTCGGACCATAGGCGAGACCCAGTACTTC | CASSSRTIGETQYF
TRBJ2-2 | . | . | TRBV29-1 | TGCAGCTATCAGGACCGCACCGGGGAGCTGTTTTTT | CSYQDRTGELFF
TRBJ2-2 | few | TRBD1 | TRBV5-1 | TGCGCCAGCAGCCTCACAGGGGAAAGGGGCGGGGAGCTGTTTTTT | CASSLTGERGGELFF
TRBJ2-6 | few | . | TRBV12-3/TRBV12-4 | TGTGCCAGCAGTCTAAGGCGCTCTGGGGCCAACGTCCTGACTTTC | CASSLRRSGANVLTF
TRBJ2-1 | . | . | TRBV4-3 | TGCGCCAGCAGCCAAGACTCTCGGGCGGGGGCCCCCTACAATGAGCAGTTCTTC | CASSQDSRAGAPYNEQFF
TRBJ2-2 | . | . | TRBV10-3 | TGTGCCATCAGTGAGCCGGGACACCTCTCCGGGGAGCTGTTTTTT | CAISEPGHLSGELFF
TRBJ1-3 | . | . | TRBV20-1 | TGCAGCGCTGTCTACGGGGGGGATGGAAACACCATATATTTT | CSAVYGGDGNTIYF
TRBJ1-5 | . | . | TRBV6-1 | TGTGCCAGCCTTACGAGTGGAGTCAAGGCCCAGCATTTT | CASLTSGVKAQHF
TRBJ2-3 | . | TRBD1 | TRBV30 | TGTGCCTGGGGGCGACCAGGGGGCGGGACAGATACGCAGTATTTT | CAWGRPGGGTDTQYF
TRBJ2-1 | few | . | TRBV5-5 | TGTGCCAGCAGTACGGCCCCAGGGAGGTCCTACAATGAGCAGTTCTTC | CASSTAPGRSYNEQFF
TRBJ1-2 | . | . | TRBV18 | TGTGCCAGCTCACCCCCACAGGGCCTTAACTATGGCTACACCTTC | CASSPPQGLNYGYTF
TRBJ2-1 | few | . | TRBV27 | TGTGCCAGCAGGAGAGGGGTCCACAATGAGCAGTTCTTC | CASRRGVHNEQFF
TRBJ2-1 | few | . | TRBV4-3 | TGCGCCAGCAGCCAAGAGGGACTGGCCTACAATGAGCAGTTCTTC | CASSQEGLAYNEQFF
TRBJ1-6 | . | . | TRBV2 | TGTGCCAGCATCTCGGTGGGGGGGCTCGATTCACCCCTCCACTTT | CASISVGGLDSPLHF
TRBJ2-1 | . | . | TRBV7-2 | TGTGCCAGCAGCCTAGTGACAAACAATGAGCAGTTCTTC | CASSLVTNNEQFF
TRBJ2-3 | . | TRBD2 | TRBV7-2 | TGTGCCAGCAGCTCAGCGTCCGGGGGGGTATCGTATTTT | CASSSASGGVSYF
TRBJ2-1 | . | . | TRBV12-5 | TGTGCTAGTGGTTTGGTACTAGGGAATGAGGAGCAGTTCTTC | CASGLVLGNEEQFF
TRBJ2-5 | . | TRBD1 | TRBV19 | TGTGCCAGTACGAAAACGACAGGGCCGGAGGAGACCCAGTACTTC | CASTKTTGPEETQYF
TRBJ2-1 | few | TRBD1 | TRBV12-3/TRBV12-4 | TGTGCCAGCACTCGGGACAGGGTCCCCTACAATGAGCAGTTCTTC | CASTRDRVPYNEQFF
TRBJ2-1 | . | TRBD1 | TRBV29-1 | TGCAGCGCAGGGACAGGGGTCAATGAGCAGTTCTTC | CSAGTGVNEQFF
TRBJ2-2 | many | . | TRBV5-1 | TGCGCCAGCAGCTGGGCCGGGGCCACCGGGGAGCTGTTTTTT | CASSWAGATGELFF
TRBJ1-1 | . | . | TRBV5-1 | TGCGCCAGCAGCTTGGAGGCGAGGACTGAAGCTTTCTTT | CASSLEARTEAFF
TRBJ2-5 | . | . | TRBV6-2/TRBV6-3 | TGTGCCAGCAGTTACTTCGGCGGGCCCCAAGAGACCCAGTACTTC | CASSYFGGPQETQYF
TRBJ2-1 | . | TRBD1 | TRBV3-1 | TGTGCCAGCAGCCAAGACCGGACAGGGTACAATGAGCAGTTCTTC | CASSQDRTGYNEQFF
TRBJ2-1 | . | TRBD2 | TRBV2 | TGTGCCAGCAGTAAGGGACTAGCGAAGTACAATGAGCAGTTCTTC | CASSKGLAKYNEQFF
TRBJ2-3 | few | . | TRBV3-1 | TGTGCCAGCAGCCCGACAGGTGATTTCACAGATACGCAGTATTTT | CASSPTGDFTDTQYF
TRBJ1-4 | . | TRBD1 | TRBV5-1 | TGCGCCAGCAGCGTGCTGACAGGGATGAATGAAAAACTGTTTTTT | CASSVLTGMNEKLFF
TRBJ1-4 | many | . | TRBV6-5 | TGTGCCAGCAGTGCCTTTAATGAAAAACTGTTTTTT | CASSAFNEKLFF
TRBJ2-4 | many | . | TRBV20-1 | TGCAGTGCTAGAGTCTCCGGGGGTTTGGGAAACATTCAGTACTTC | CSARVSGGLGNIQYF
TRBJ1-1 | many | . | TRBV10-2 | TGCGCCAGCAGTGAGTGGGGGGACACTGAAGCTTTCTTT | CASSEWGDTEAFF
TRBJ1-2 | many | TRBD1 | TRBV12-3/TRBV12-4 | TGTGCCAGCAGGCAGACAGGGTCGGATGGCTACACCTTC | CASRQTGSDGYTF
TRBJ1-2 | few | TRBD1 | TRBV12-3/TRBV12-4 | TGTGCCAGCAGGCCAGGGGGGCACTATGGCTACACCTTC | CASRPGGHYGYTF
TRBJ2-6 | . | . | TRBV6-2/TRBV6-3 | TGTGCCAGCTCCCCGGCGGCCAACGTCCTGACTTTC | CASSPAANVLTF
TRBJ1-5 | many | TRBD1 | TRBV12-3/TRBV12-4 | TGTGCCAGCAGACCTGGACAGGGAGTCCTTAGTCAGCCCCAGCATTTT | CASRPGQGVLSQPQHF
TRBJ1-2 | few | . | TRBV3-1 | TGTGCCAGCAGCCTACTACAGGAACCCCTTGGCTATGGCTACACCTTC | CASSLLQEPLGYGYTF
TRBJ1-4 | . | TRBD1 | TRBV7-6 | TGTGCCAGCAGCACGAGACAGGGTTGGGAAAAACTGTTTTTT | CASSTRQGWEKLFF
TRBJ2-3 | . | . | TRBV7-3 | TGTGCCAGCAGCTTAATTGCCGGGGCGACGGATACGCAGTATTTT | CASSLIAGATDTQYF
TRBJ1-1 | . | . | TRBV3-1 | TGTGCCAGCAGCCAAGATAGGGACTCTGAAGCTTTCTTT | CASSQDRDSEAFF
TRBJ1-1 | . | . | TRBV9 | TGTGCCAGCAGCGTACACACAGGAAGGGATGAAGCTTTCTTT | CASSVHTGRDEAFF
TRBJ1-4 | few | . | TRBV20-1 | TGCAGTGCTCCGAGGGGGAGTAATGAAAAACTGTTTTTT | CSAPRGSNEKLFF
TRBJ1-6 | few | . | TRBV3-1 | TGTGCCAGCAGTCCCGATCCGGGACGTCGGTATAATTCACCCCTCCACTTT | CASSPDPGRRYNSPLHF
TRBJ2-1 | few | TRBD2 | TRBV7-9 | TGTGCCAGCAGCCCCCGAGCCACTAGCGGGGGGTATCAGCTACTACGACAGCAGTTCTTC | CASSPRATSGGYQLLRQQFF
TRBJ1-5 | few | . | TRBV2 | TGTGCCAGCCTGCCTACTAGCAATCAGCCCCAGCATTTT | CASLPTSNQPQHF
TRBJ1-1 | few | . | TRBV15 | TGTGCCACCAGCAGAGCCCTGGGGTCAGCTTTCTTT | CATSRALGSAFF
TRBJ2-3 | . | . | TRBV6-4 | TGTGCCAGCAGTGACCTGGGGGCCACAGATACGCAGTATTTT | CASSDLGATDTQYF
TRBJ2-3 | few | . | TRBV9 | TGTGCCAGCAGCGCACTCGGGGATACGCAGTATTTT | CASSALGDTQYF
TRBJ1-1 | few | . | TRBV5-1 | TGCGCCAGCAGCTTGTCCTCCGGGAACACTGAAGCTTTCTTT | CASSLSSGNTEAFF
TRBJ2-3 | many | . | TRBV12-3/TRBV12-4 | TGTGCCAGCAGTTTAGCGCGTGGGGCCACGTCAGTAGATACGCAGTATTTT | CASSLARGATSVDTQYF
TRBJ1-5 | . | TRBD1 | TRBV2 | TGTGCCAGCAGTGCACACCTTTGGACAGGGGAGAGCAATCAGCCCCAGCATTTT | CASSAHLWTGESNQPQHF
TRBJ2-2 | many | . | TRBV6-2/TRBV6-3 | TGTGCCAGCAGTTTTATAACAAACACCGGGGAGCTGTTTTTT | CASSFITNTGELFF
TRBJ1-1 | . | . | TRBV7-9 | TGTGCCAGCAGCTCGGTGGGGGACACTGAAGCTTTCTTT | CASSSVGDTEAFF
TRBJ2-7 | few | TRBD1 | TRBV29-1 | TGCAGCGTTTCCGCCCGGGACAGGGTCGCGGGGTACCTCTACGAGCAGTACTTC | CSVSARDRVAGYLYEQYF
TRBJ2-1 | . | TRBD2 | TRBV24-1 | TGTGCCACCAGTGTAGCGGGACCGAAAGGGGATGAGCAGTTCTTC | CATSVAGPKGDEQFF
TRBJ2-5 | few | . | TRBV11-1 | TGTGCCAGCAGCTTATATTCCTCCCGGGAGACCCAGTACTTC | CASSLYSSRETQYF
TRBJ1-3 | few | TRBD1 | TRBV15 | TGTGCCACCAGCATGAGGGACAGGGATTTCTCTGGAAACACCATATATTTT | CATSMRDRDFSGNTIYF
TRBJ2-5 | . | TRBD1 | TRBV12-3/TRBV12-4 | TGTGCCAGCAGTTATGGACAGGGTGTCCAAGAGACCCAGTACTTC | CASSYGQGVQETQYF
TRBJ1-1 | many | . | TRBV7-2 | TGTGCCAGCAGCTTAGAGGGGGGGTACACTGAAGCTTTCTTT | CASSLEGGYTEAFF
TRBJ1-5 | . | . | TRBV25-1 | TGTGCCAGCAGTGGACCTGGGGGGGATAATCAGCCCCAGCATTTT | CASSGPGGDNQPQHF